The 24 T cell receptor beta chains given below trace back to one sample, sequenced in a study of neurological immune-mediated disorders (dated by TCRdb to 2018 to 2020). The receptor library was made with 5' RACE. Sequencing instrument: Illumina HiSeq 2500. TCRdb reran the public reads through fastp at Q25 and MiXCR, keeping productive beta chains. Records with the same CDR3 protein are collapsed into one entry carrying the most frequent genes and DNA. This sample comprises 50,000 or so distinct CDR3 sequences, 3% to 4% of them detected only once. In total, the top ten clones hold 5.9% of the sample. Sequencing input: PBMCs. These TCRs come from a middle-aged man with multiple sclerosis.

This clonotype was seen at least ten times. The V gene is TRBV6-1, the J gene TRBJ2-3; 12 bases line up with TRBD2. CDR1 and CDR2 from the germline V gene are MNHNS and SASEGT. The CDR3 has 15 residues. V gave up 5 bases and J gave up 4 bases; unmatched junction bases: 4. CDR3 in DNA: TGTGCCAGCAGTCGAACTAGCGGGGGGTCAGATACGCAGTATTTT. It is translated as CASSRTSGGSDTQYF.

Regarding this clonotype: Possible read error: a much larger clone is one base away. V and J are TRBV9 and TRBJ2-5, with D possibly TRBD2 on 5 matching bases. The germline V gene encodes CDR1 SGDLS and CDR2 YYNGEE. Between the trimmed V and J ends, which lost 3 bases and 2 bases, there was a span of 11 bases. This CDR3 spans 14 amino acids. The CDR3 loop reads CASSADRGQETQYF. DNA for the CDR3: TGTGCCAGCAGCGCCGATAGAGGGCAAGAGACCCAGTACTTC.

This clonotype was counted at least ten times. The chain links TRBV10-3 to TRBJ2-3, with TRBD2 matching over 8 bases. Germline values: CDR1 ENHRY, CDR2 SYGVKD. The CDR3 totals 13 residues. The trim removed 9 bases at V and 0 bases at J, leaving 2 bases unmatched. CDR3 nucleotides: TGTGCCATGGGACTAGGAAGCACAGATACGCAGTATTTT. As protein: CAMGLGSTDTQYF.

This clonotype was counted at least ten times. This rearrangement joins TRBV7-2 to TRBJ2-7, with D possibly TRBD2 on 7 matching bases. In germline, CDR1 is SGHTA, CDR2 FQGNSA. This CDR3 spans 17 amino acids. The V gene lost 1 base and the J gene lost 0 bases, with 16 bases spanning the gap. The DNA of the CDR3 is TGTGCCAGCAGCTTAGGAGCAGGCGGGGGCCACTCCTACGAGCAGTACTTC. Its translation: CASSLGAGGGHSYEQYF.

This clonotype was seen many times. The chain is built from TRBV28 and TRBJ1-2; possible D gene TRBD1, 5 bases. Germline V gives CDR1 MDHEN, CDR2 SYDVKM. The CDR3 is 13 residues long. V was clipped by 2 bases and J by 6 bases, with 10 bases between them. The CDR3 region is CASSLVQDDGYTF. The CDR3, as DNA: TGTGCCAGCAGTTTAGTACAGGATGATGGCTACACCTTC.

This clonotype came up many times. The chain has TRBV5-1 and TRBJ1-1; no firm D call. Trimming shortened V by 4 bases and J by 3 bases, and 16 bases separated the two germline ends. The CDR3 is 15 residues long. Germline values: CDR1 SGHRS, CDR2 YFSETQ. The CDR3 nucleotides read TGCGCCAGCAGCGCGGACGGCGGTGGGTACACTGAAGCTTTCTTT. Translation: CASSADGGGYTEAFF. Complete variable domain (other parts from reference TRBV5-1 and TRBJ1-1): KAGVTQTPRYLIKTRGQQVTLSCSPISGHRSVSWYQQTPGQGLQFLFEYFSETQRNKGNFPGRFSGRQFSNSRSEMNVSTLELGDSALYLCASSADGGGYTEAFFGQGTRLTVV.

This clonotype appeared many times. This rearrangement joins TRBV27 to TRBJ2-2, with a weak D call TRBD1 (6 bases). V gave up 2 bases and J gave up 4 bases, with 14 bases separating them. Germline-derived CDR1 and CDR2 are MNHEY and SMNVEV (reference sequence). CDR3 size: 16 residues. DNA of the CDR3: TGTGCCAGCAGTTTAATCCCCAGGACAGTCACCGGGGAGCTGTTTTTT. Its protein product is CASSLIPRTVTGELFF.

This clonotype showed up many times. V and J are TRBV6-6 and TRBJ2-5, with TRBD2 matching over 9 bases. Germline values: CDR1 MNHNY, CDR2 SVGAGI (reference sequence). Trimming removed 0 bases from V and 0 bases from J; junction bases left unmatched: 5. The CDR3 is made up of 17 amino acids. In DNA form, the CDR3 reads TGTGCCAGCAGTTACTCGAGGGCTAGCGGGGACCAAGAGACCCAGTACTTC. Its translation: CASSYSRASGDQETQYF.

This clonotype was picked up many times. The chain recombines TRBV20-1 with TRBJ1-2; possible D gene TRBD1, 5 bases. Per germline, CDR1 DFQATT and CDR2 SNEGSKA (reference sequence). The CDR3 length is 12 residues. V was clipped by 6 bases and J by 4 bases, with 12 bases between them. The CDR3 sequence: CSATTGRYGYTF. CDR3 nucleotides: TGCAGTGCCACTACAGGTCGCTATGGCTACACCTTC.

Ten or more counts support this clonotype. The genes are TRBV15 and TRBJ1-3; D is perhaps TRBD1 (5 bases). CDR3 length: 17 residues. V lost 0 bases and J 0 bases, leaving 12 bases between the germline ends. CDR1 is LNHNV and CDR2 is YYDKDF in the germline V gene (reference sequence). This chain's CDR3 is CATSRDPGPSSGNTIYF. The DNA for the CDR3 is TGTGCCACCAGCAGAGATCCGGGACCGAGCTCTGGAAACACCATATATTTT.

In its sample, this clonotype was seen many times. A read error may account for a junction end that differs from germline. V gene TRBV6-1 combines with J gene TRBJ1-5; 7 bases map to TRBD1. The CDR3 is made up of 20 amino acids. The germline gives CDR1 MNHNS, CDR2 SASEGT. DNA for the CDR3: TGTGCCAGCAGTAGAACCTTGGGACAGTCGGCGAGACCTAGCAATCAGCCCCAGAATTTT. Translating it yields CASSRTLGQSARPSNQPQNF.

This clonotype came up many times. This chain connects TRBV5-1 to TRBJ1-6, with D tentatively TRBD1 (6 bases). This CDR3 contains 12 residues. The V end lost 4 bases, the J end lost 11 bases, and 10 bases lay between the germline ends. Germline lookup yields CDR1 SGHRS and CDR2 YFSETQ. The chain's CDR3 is CASSVQGAPLHF. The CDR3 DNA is TGCGCCAGCAGCGTACAGGGAGCACCCCTCCACTTT.

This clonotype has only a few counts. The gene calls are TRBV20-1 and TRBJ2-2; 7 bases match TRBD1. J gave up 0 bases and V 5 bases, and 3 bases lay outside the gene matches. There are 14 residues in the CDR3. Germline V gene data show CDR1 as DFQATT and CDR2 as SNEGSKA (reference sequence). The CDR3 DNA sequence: TGCAGTGCTGGGACAGCCGCGAACACCGGGGAGCTGTTTTTT. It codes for CSAGTAANTGELFF.

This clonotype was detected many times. CDR3 amino acids: CASSVGMGDYGYTF. For the CDR3, the DNA is TGTGCCAGCAGCGTAGGGATGGGGGACTATGGCTACACCTTC. The chain has TRBV9 and TRBJ1-2, with a tentative D call TRBD1 (5 bases). The CDR3 sequence is 14 residues long. Trimming stripped 0 bases from V and 3 bases from J, with 9 bases between. Germline V gene lookup returns CDR1 SGDLS and CDR2 YYNGEE.

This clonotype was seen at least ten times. The CDR3 nucleotides read TGTGCCAGCAGCCAGGGACAGGGGGCCGAGCAGTACTTC. As protein: CASSQGQGAEQYF. This rearrangement joins TRBV7-3 to TRBJ2-7; 12 bases map to TRBD1. Germline CDR1 reads SGHTA; CDR2 reads FQGTGA. This CDR3 comprises 13 residues. After removal of 5 bases from V and 6 bases from J, the junction contained 2 bases not matched to a gene.

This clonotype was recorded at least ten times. The CDR3 loop reads CASSFRDRGTGELFF. In nucleotides, the CDR3 is TGTGCCAGCAGCTTCCGGGACAGGGGCACCGGGGAGCTGTTTTTT. V is TRBV5-6 and J is TRBJ2-2; 10 bases map to TRBD1. The CDR3 has 15 amino acids. Unmatched junction bases numbered 2, after V lost 2 bases and J lost 4 bases. Looked up from germline, CDR1 is SGHDT and CDR2 is YYEEEE.

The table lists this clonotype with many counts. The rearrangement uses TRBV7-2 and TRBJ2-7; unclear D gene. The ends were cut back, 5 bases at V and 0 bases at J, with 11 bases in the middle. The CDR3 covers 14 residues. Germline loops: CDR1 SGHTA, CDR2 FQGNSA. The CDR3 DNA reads TGTGCCAGCAGCCTAGACGCAGGCTCCTACGAGCAGTACTTC. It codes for CASSLDAGSYEQYF.

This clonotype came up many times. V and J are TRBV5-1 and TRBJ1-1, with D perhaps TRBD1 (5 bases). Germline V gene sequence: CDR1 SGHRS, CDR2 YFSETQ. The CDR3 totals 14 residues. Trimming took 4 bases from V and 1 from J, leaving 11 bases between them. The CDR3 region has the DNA TGCGCCAGCAGCAGCCGACAGACGAACACTGAAGCTTTCTTT. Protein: CASSSRQTNTEAFF.

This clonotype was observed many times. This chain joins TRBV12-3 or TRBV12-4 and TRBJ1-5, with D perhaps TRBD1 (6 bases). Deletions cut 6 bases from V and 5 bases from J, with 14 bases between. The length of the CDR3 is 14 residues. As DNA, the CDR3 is TGTGCCAGCAGACCCGGGACAATTTATCAGCCCCAGCATTTT. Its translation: CASRPGTIYQPQHF.

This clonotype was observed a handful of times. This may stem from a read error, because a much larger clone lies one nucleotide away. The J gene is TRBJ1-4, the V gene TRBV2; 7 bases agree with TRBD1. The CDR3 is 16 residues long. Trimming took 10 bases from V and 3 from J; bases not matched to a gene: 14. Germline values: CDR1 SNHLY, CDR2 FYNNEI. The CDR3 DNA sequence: TGTGCCAACAAAATACTCCCGACAGGGTCTAATGAAAAACTGTTTTTT. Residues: CANKILPTGSNEKLFF.

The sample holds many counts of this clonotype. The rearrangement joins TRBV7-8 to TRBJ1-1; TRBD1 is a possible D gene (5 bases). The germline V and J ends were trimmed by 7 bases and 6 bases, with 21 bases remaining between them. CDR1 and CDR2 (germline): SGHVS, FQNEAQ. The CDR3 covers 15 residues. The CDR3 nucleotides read TGTGCCAGCACCACCGATAGGGCAGTAGGGGCTGAAGCTTTCTTT. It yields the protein CASTTDRAVGAEAFF.

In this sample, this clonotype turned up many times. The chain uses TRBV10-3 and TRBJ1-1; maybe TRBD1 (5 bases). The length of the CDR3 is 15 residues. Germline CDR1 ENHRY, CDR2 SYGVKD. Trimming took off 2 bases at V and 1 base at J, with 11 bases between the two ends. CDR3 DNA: TGTGCCATCAGTGAGGCAGGGCTCGGGAACACTGAAGCTTTCTTT. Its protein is CAISEAGLGNTEAFF.

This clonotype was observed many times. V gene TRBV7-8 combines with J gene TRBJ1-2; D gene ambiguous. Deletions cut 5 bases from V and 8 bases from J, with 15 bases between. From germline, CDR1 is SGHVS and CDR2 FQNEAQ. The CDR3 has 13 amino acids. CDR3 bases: TGTGCCAGCAGCCCGCTGAGGTTGGGGGGCTACACCTTC. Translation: CASSPLRLGGYTF.

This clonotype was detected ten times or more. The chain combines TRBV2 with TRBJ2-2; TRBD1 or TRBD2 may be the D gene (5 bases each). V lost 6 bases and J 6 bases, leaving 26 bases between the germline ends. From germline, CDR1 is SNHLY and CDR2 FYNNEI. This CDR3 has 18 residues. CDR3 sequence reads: CASSDSRWGIGSSGELFF. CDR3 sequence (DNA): TGTGCCAGCAGCGACTCCCGATGGGGGATTGGTTCGTCCGGGGAGCTGTTTTTT.